This TCR beta chain appears in the sequencing data of a study of CD8 T cells in ankylosing spondylitis (dated by TCRdb to about 2017). Describing the broader study: To find TCR variants linked to disease, the study profiled T cell receptor beta repertoires in ankylosing spondylitis patients and healthy donors. Peripheral blood was sampled, and synovial fluid was additionally collected from ankylosing spondylitis patients. The whole study cohort included 95 to 130 healthy donors and 20 to 25 ankylosing spondylitis patients.

CDR1 SGHRS and CDR2 YFSETQ were looked up in the germline V gene. Including cysteine and phenylalanine, the CDR3 has 14 amino acids. Just CDR3 DNA is preserved here, 42 bases in frame from base 1. At the junction V is shortened by 0 bases and J by 5 bases, with 12 bases in between. Concerning this clonotype itself: Its recognized antigen is unknown. No qualities accompany the bases; no much larger clone lies one base away.

The instrument given in TCRdb is Illumina HiSeq 2500. TCR beta libraries were prepared by quantitative 5'-RACE with molecular barcodes. On the study's bioinformatics: To identify disease-linked TCR variants, a new computational method was used, one built on a probabilistic model of VDJ rearrangement. TCRdb applied fastp at Q25 and MiXCR to the public reads, then kept only in-frame beta chains. One record per CDR3 amino acid sequence lists the most common genes and DNA. The V and J calls, along with clone size, are taken from TCRdb and not from the paper's own processing. This sample gives 200,000 to 300,000 distinct CDR3 sequences in total; about 30% of them show up just once. In total, the top ten clones hold 4% to 5% of the sample. Overall results and qualifications from the work: Significant enrichment of the disease-linked clones was reported in matched synovial fluid samples from ankylosing spondylitis patients. Blood from ankylosing spondylitis patients appeared to be characterized by a TCR beta motif made up of several highly homologous amino acid variants. Some motif variants were previously reported in synovial fluid and blood of reactive arthritis patients, suggesting common disease-initiation mechanisms. A CD8+ phenotype was shown by the disease-linked clones, which were found at relatively low frequencies in peripheral blood.

Recombination joined TRBV5-1 with TRBJ2-7; a tentative D call is TRBD2 (5 bases match). The sequence derives from a male donor with ankylosing spondylitis or in good health (not recorded which). The sequencing input was blood, either unsorted or a sorted T cell fraction (not recorded which). The CDR3 region has the sequence CASSLVSGVDEQYF. The nucleotide sequence reads TGCGCCAGCAGCTTGGTTTCCGGGGTTGACGAGCAGTACTTC. With the rest looked up from the reference TRBV5-1 and TRBJ2-7 genes rather than sequenced, the full variable domain is KAGVTQTPRYLIKTRGQQVTLSCSPISGHRSVSWYQQTPGQGLQFLFEYFSETQRNKGNFPGRFSGRQFSNSRSEMNVSTLELGDSALYLCASSLVSGVDEQYFGPGTRLTVT.